The 4 T cell receptor beta chains below were found in one sample sequenced in a study of graft-versus-host responses after intestinal transplantation. Sequencing used immunoSEQ multiplex PCR; TCRdb keeps in-frame clones, though not all of them. The sample shows just under 85,000 clones, approximately 90% of them seen only once. The antigens for these receptors are not known. The sample here was unstimulated CD8+ T cells sorted from spleen or lymph node cells, taken before transplant. These TCRs come from a human donor who was the organ donor for an intestinal transplant.

The rearrangement uses TRBV4-1 and TRBJ2-5, with TRBD2 matching over 7 bases. The assigned J gene may be wrong: the sequence end matches TRBJ2-7 better. The length of the CDR3 is 14 residues. The V gene's germline CDR1 is MGHRA and CDR2 YSYEKL. The CDR3 here is CASSLAGSSYEQYF. DNA for the CDR3: TGCGCCAGCAGCCTAGCGGGTAGCTCCTACGAGCAGTACTTC.

The chain couples TRBV27 to TRBJ2-1; no definite D call. V dropped 2 bases and J dropped 2 bases, with 7 bases sitting between them. This CDR3 spans 14 amino acids. Looked up from germline, CDR1 is MNHEY and CDR2 is SMNVEV (reference sequence). This chain's CDR3 is CASSLNLAYNEQFF. CDR3 DNA sequence: TGTGCCAGCAGTTTAAATCTAGCCTACAATGAGCAGTTCTTC.

The V gene is TRBV6-5, the J gene TRBJ2-1, with TRBD2 matching 7 bases. The CDR3 is 16 residues long. The junction had 7 bases not matched to a gene; V was cut back by 0 bases and J by 5 bases. Germline CDR1 MNHEY, CDR2 SVGAGI. CDR3 amino acids: CASSYSSLADHNEQFF. The DNA of the CDR3 is TGTGCCAGCAGTTACTCGAGCCTAGCGGACCACAATGAGCAGTTCTTC.

The CDR3 protein is CASSLTWALALPDTQYF. The CDR3 coding sequence is TGCGCCAGCAGCTTAACTTGGGCCCTAGCGCTGCCAGATACGCAGTATTTT. The chain links TRBV5-1 to TRBJ2-3; possibly TRBD2 for D (6 bases). CDR1 SGHRS and CDR2 YFSETQ come from the germline V gene. There are 17 residues in the CDR3. V was shortened by 2 bases and J by 4 bases, with 20 bases between the two germline ends.